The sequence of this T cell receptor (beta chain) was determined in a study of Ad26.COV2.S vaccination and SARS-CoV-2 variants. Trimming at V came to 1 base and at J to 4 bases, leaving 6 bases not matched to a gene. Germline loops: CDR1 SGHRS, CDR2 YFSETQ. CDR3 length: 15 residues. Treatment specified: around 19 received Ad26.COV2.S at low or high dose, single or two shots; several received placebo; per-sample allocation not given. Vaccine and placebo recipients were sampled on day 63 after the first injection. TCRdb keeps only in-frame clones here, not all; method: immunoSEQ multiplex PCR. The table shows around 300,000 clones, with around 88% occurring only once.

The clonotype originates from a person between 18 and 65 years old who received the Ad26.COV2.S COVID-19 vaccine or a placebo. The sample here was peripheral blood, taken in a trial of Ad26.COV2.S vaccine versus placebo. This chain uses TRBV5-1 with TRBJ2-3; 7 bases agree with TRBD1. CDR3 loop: CASSLRQGRPDTQYF. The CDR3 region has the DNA TGCGCCAGCAGCTTGAGACAGGGAAGGCCAGATACGCAGTATTTT.